The T cell receptor beta chain under discussion was sequenced for a study of T cells after yellow fever vaccination. This clonotype turned up a few times. TCRdb re-derived calls from the 5' RACE reads in MiXCR, one entry per CDR3 protein. Seen here are around 590,000 distinct CDR3 sequences, about 12% observed once, and the top ten hold 15%. Trimming stripped 1 base from V and 7 bases from J, with 15 bases between. Germline V CDR1 and CDR2: SGHRS, YFSETQ. The CDR3 is 15 residues long. The source of this sequence is a man aged 25 to 40 who received the YFV17D yellow fever vaccine. Here the sequenced sample was PBMCs, taken on the day of the yellow fever booster vaccination. The chain employs TRBV5-1 and TRBJ2-1, with D maybe TRBD2 (6 bases). The CDR3 coding sequence is TGCGCCAGCAGCTTGTCAGTGACTAGGGATAATGAGCAGTTCTTC. This codes for CASSLSVTRDNEQFF.